The T cell receptor (beta chain) under discussion was sequenced for a study of response to subunit inactivated influenza vaccine. Study outcomes and limitations: Authors suggested each seasonal influenza vaccination recruits few new T cells.

This CDR3 is built from 14 residues. Germline V lookup: CDR1 SGHTA, CDR2 FQGNSA. TCRdb re-called the RT-PCR reads through MiXCR, storing one row per CDR3 protein. The sample has about 310,000 distinct CDR3 sequences, roughly 22% seen once; the top ten hold approximately 10%. Points on this clonotype: The antigen is not known. A much more abundant neighbour one base away suggests this may be a read error.

V and J are TRBV7-2 and TRBJ1-4, with a tentative D call TRBD1 (6 bases). The TCR sequence derives from a man in his fifties or sixties who received an inactivated influenza vaccine. The sample here was PBMCs from blood, taken less than 22 months after vaccination. The CDR3 DNA follows: TGTGCCAGCAGCTTAGGGGGGGCAAGCGAAAAACTGCTTTTT. Protein: CASSLGGASEKLLF. The full variable domain, its missing parts supplied by reference TRBV7-2 and TRBJ1-4, is GAGVSQSPSNKVTEKGKDVELRCDPISGHTALYWYRQSLGQGLEFLIYFQGNSAPDKSGLPSDRFSAERTGGSVSTLTIQRTQQEDSAVYLCASSLGGASEKLLFGSGTQLSVL.